This TCR beta chain originates from a study of cytomegalovirus exposure and HLA in healthy donors. Study in general: The Caucasian-associated ancestry cluster contained 81% of the 398 genotyped donors.

Samples came from healthy bone marrow donors. General study findings and limits: TRBV6-2, TRBV6-3 and some other V segments were unresolvable in 87-base-pair reads.

Details on this clone: Its antigen remains unidentified.

Germline-derived CDR1 and CDR2 are SGHRS and YFSETQ. V lost 5 bases and J lost 0, with 9 bases in between. CDR3 length: 15 amino acids. PCR was performed using 60 Vbeta and 13 Jbeta primers. Assay used: immunoSEQ multiplex PCR; TCRdb lists only in-frame clones, some missing. The table includes over 85,000 clones, 65% to 80% detected once. The receptor's source is a woman aged 60-70 years in good health and CMV-seropositive. The sample was PBMCs. The chain joins TRBV5-1 to TRBJ2-6; possibly TRBD1 for D (5 bases). This CDR3 reads CASSFDSSGANVLTF. Here the CDR3 DNA reads TGCGCCAGCAGTTTTGACAGCTCTGGGGCCAACGTCCTGACTTTC. Full variable domain (rest looked up from reference TRBV5-1 and TRBJ2-6): KAGVTQTPRYLIKTRGQQVTLSCSPISGHRSVSWYQQTPGQGLQFLFEYFSETQRNKGNFPGRFSGRQFSNSRSEMNVSTLELGDSALYLCASSFDSSGANVLTFGAGSRLTVL.